One and the same sample provided the 2 T cell receptor beta chains below, sequenced in a study of CD8+CD57+ T cells in acquired aplastic anemia. The authors sequenced patients whose flow cytometry had shown CD8+CD57+ cell expansion. CDR3 and TCR beta VDJ profiling relied on genomic DNA as the template. TCRdb used MiXCR to reprocess the reads, holding one entry per CDR3 protein. The table lists 200,000 to 250,000 distinct CDR3 sequences, around 49% of them singletons, with about 20% in the top ten. The sample comprised sorted CD4+, CD8+, or CD8+CD57+ T cells (not recorded which) from PBMCs. All receptors come from a human donor with aplastic anemia.

The J gene is TRBJ1-5, the V gene TRBV6-5; tentatively, D is TRBD1 (5 bases). The V gene's germline CDR1 is MNHEY and CDR2 SVGAGI. The CDR3 extends over 17 amino acids. V was cut by 6 bases and J by 2 bases, with 20 bases left in between. As DNA, the CDR3 is TGTGCCAGCAGCCCGGGACGGGGGGTTTGGGGCAATCAGCCCCAGCATTTT. Translating it yields CASSPGRGVWGNQPQHF.

This clonotype was counted many times. The chain employs TRBV7-9 and TRBJ1-1; D is uncertain. Between the trimmed V and J ends, which lost 3 bases and 0 bases, there was a span of 8 bases. The CDR3 covers 14 residues. Germline lookup yields CDR1 SEHNR and CDR2 FQNEAQ (reference sequence). In DNA, the CDR3 is TGTGCCAGCAGCTTCGGAGAAGTGAACACTGAAGCTTTCTTT. The encoded protein is CASSFGEVNTEAFF.